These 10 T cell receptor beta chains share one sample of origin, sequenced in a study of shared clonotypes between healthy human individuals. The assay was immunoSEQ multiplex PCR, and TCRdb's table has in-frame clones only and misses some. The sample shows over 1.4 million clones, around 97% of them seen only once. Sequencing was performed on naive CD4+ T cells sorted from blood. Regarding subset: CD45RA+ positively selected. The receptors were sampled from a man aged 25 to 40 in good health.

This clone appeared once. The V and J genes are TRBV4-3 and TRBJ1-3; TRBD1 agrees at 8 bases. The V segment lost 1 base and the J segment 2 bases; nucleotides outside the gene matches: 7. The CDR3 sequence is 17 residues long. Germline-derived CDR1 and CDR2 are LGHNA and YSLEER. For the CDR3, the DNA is TGCGCCAGCAGCCAAGGGTTCGACAGGGGTGCTGGAAACACCATATATTTT. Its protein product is CASSQGFDRGAGNTIYF.

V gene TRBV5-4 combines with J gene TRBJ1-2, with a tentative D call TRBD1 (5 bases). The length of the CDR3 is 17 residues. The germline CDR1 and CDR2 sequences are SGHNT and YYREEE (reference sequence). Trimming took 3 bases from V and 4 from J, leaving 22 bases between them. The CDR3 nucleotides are TGTGCCAGCAGCTCCGGCGGGACGCCGGACGGGAGCTATGGCTACACCTTC. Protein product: CASSSGGTPDGSYGYTF. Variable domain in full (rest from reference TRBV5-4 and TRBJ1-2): ETGVTQSPTHLIKTRGQQVTLRCSSQSGHNTVSWYQQALGQGPQFIFQYYREEENGRGNFPPRFSGLQFPNYSSELNVNALELDDSALYLCASSSGGTPDGSYGYTFGSGTRLTVV.

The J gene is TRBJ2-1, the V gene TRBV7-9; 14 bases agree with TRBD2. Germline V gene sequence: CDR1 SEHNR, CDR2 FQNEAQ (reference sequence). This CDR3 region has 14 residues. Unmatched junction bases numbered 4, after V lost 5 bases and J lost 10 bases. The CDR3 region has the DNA TGTGCCAGCAGCAGGGGACTAGCGGGAGACGAGCAGTTCTTC. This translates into CASSRGLAGDEQFF. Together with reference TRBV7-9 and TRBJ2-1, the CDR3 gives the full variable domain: DTGVSQNPRHKITKRGQNVTFRCDPISEHNRLYWYRQTLGQGPEFLTYFQNEAQLEKSRLLSDRFSAERPKGSFSTLEIQRTEQGDSAMYLCASSRGLAGDEQFFGPGTRLTVL.

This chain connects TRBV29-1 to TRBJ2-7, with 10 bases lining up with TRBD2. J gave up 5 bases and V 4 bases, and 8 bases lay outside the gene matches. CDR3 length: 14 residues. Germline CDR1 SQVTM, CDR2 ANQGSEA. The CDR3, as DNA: TGCAGCGTTGCGTTTAGCGGGAGGTCCCACGAGCAGTACTTC. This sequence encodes CSVAFSGRSHEQYF.

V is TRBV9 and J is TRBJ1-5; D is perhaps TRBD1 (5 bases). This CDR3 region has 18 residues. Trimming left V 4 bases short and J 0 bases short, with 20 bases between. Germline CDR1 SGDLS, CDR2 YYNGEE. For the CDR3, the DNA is TGTGCCAGCAGCCCTCCCGTGGTGAAGGACAATAGCAATCAGCCCCAGCATTTT. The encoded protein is CASSPPVVKDNSNQPQHF.

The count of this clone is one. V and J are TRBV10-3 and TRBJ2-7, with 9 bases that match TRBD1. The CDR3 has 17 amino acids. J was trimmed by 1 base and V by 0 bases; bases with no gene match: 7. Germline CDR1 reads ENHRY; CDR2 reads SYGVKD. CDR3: CAISESGRDRESYEQYF. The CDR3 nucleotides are TGTGCCATCAGTGAGTCGGGGCGGGACAGGGAATCCTACGAGCAGTACTTC.

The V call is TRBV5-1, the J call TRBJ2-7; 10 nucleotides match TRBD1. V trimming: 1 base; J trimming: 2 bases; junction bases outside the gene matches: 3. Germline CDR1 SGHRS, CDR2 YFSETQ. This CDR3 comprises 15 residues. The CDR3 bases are TGCGCCAGCAGCTTGAGGACAGGGGGTACCTACGAGCAGTACTTC. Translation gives CASSLRTGGTYEQYF.

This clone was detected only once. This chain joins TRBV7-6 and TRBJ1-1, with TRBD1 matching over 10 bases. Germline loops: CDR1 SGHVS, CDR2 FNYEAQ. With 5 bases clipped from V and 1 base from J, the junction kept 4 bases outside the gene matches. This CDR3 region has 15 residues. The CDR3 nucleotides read TGTGCCAGCAGCCCAGGGACAGGGGCGAACACTGAAGCTTTCTTT. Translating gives CASSPGTGANTEAFF. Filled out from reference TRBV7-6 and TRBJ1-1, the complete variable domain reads GAGVSQSPRYKVTKRGQDVALRCDPISGHVSLYWYRQALGQGPEFLTYFNYEAQQDKSGLPNDRFSAERPEGSISTLTIQRTEQRDSAMYRCASSPGTGANTEAFFGQGTRLTVV.

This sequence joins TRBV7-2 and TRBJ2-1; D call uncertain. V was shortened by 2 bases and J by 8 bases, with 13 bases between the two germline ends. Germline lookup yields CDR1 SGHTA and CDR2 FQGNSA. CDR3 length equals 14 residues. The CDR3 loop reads CASSLIPEMDEQFF. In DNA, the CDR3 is TGTGCCAGCAGCTTAATCCCAGAGATGGATGAGCAGTTCTTC.

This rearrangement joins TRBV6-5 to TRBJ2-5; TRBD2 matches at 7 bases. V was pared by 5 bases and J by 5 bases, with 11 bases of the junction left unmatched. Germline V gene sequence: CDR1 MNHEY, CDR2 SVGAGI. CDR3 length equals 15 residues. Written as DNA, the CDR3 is TGTGCCAGCAGTCCGGGACTAAGGGGAGGGGAGACCCAGTACTTC. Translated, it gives CASSPGLRGGETQYF.